The 6 T cell receptor beta chains listed next were all sequenced from one sample in a study of CD8+ T cells in alopecia areata. Treatment meaning: oral pan-JAK inhibitor, 5-10 mg twice daily. Following RNA extraction, reverse transcription yielded cDNA that acted as the sequencing template. Clones were sequenced by immunoSEQ multiplex PCR, and TCRdb holds only the in-frame ones, with some missing. The sample has hundreds of thousands of clones; 55% to 70% are singletons. The source material was CD4+ T cells sorted from blood, sampled at week 24, from a patient treated with tofacitinib. These receptors came from a human donor with alopecia areata.

The V call is TRBV27, the J call TRBJ2-1; perhaps D is TRBD1 or TRBD2 (5 bases each). V lost 2 bases to trimming and J lost 6 bases, with 17 bases between them. Per the germline V gene, CDR1 is MNHEY and CDR2 is SMNVEV (reference sequence). The CDR3 is 16 residues long. In DNA form, the CDR3 reads TGTGCCAGCAGTTTAACATACCCTGGGGCGGGCAATGAGCAGTTCTTC. Protein product: CASSLTYPGAGNEQFF.

The chain links TRBV6-6 to TRBJ2-4; D possibly uses TRBD1 or TRBD2 (5 bases each). The CDR3 runs 16 residues. Deletions cut 0 bases from V and 7 bases from J, with 16 bases between. Per germline, CDR1 MNHNY and CDR2 SVGAGI (reference sequence). This chain's CDR3 is CASSYSSGSRDNIQYF. CDR3 bases: TGTGCCAGCAGTTACTCCTCCGGGTCGAGGGACAACATTCAGTACTTC.

The chain employs TRBV2 and TRBJ2-1; D might be TRBD2 (5 bases). This CDR3 is built from 14 residues. CDR1 and CDR2 (germline): SNHLY, FYNNEI. Trimming took off 0 bases at V and 12 bases at J, with 15 bases between the two ends. The CDR3 coding sequence is TGTGCCAGCAGTGAAGCCAGCCGTCCCCGGGGGCAGTTCTTC. Protein: CASSEASRPRGQFF.

The V call is TRBV10-3, the J call TRBJ2-3, with D possibly being TRBD1 or TRBD2 (5 bases each). Germline V gives CDR1 ENHRY, CDR2 SYGVKD. This CDR3 is built from 13 residues. The ends were cut back, 9 bases at V and 6 bases at J, with 16 bases in the middle. The CDR3 is CAMQASWDDTQYF. CDR3 sequence (DNA): TGTGCCATGCAAGCGTCATGGGACGATACGCAGTATTTT.

This chain links TRBV6-1 with TRBJ2-5; D remains ambiguous. There are 12 residues in the CDR3. The ends were cut back, 5 bases at V and 5 bases at J, with 9 bases in the middle. Germline values: CDR1 MNHNS, CDR2 SASEGT. The CDR3 nucleotides are TGTGCCAGCAGTCCTTTACAGGAGACCCAGTACTTC. Translation gives CASSPLQETQYF.

This clone showed up just a few times. The rearrangement uses TRBV7-9 and TRBJ2-7; D unresolved. The CDR3 is 10 residues long. Germline CDR1 and CDR2: SEHNR and FQNEAQ (reference sequence). The V gene lost 7 bases and the J gene lost 5 bases, with 6 bases spanning the gap. The CDR3 sequence is CASNQNEQYF. CDR3 DNA sequence: TGTGCCAGCAACCAAAACGAGCAGTACTTC.